This TCR beta chain was retrieved from a study of breast tumors, draining lymph nodes, adjacent tissues. Using its own MiXCR run on the multiplex PCR reads, TCRdb lists one record per CDR3 protein. The sample contains about 230,000 distinct CDR3 sequences, approximately 29% of which appear only once. This CDR3 region has 14 residues. The germline gives CDR1 SGHTA, CDR2 FQGNSA. Study findings and constraints: Data only fit, rather than demonstrated, lymph node origin of most tumor T cells. Luminal-like breast cancer showed significantly higher tumor–nontumor repertoire similarity than basal-like.

Remarks on this clonotype: Its cognate antigen is unknown. The junction departs from the called germline gene at one end, perhaps through a read error.

Axillary draining lymph nodes of breast cancer patients supplied the node samples. Sequences were obtained from axillary lymph node tissue. The receptor's source is a female donor with breast cancer. Some clones in this sample may be carry-over from other donors' samples. V is TRBV7-2 and J is TRBJ1-6; the D gene is possibly TRBD1 (5 bases). The CDR3 reads CASSVMGVYSPFHF. The CDR3, as DNA: TGTGCCAGCAGCGTAATGGGGGTTTATTCACCCTTCCACTTT.